The 3 T cell receptor beta chains below were found in one sample sequenced in a study of beta chain features in type 1 diabetes. The whole isolated RNA underwent reverse transcription, so sequencing captured expressed TCRB transcripts. TCRdb's table, derived via immunoSEQ multiplex PCR, lists solely in-frame clones and lacks some. Of 37,000 or so clones listed, 45% to 50% were seen once; the top ten hold 0.72%. The sample consisted of central memory CD4+ T cells from blood. The receptors here all came from a young woman in good health.

CDR3 in amino acids: CASSDRGTGNTYEQYF. In DNA, the CDR3 is TGTGCCAGCAGTGATAGGGGGACAGGGAACACCTACGAGCAGTACTTC. The J gene is TRBJ2-7, the V gene TRBV6-1; 9 nucleotides agree with TRBD1. The J segment lost 2 bases and the V segment lost 3 bases, leaving 8 bases of the junction unmatched. The CDR3 has 16 amino acids. Per germline, CDR1 MNHNS and CDR2 SASEGT.

The rearrangement links TRBV15 to TRBJ2-2; 12 bases fit TRBD2. This CDR3 spans 15 amino acids. J gave up 7 bases and V 3 bases, and 3 bases lay outside the gene matches. Germline V gene data show CDR1 as LNHNV and CDR2 as YYDKDF (reference sequence). Here the CDR3 reads CATSRTSGSGGELFF. CDR3 nucleotide sequence: TGTGCCACCAGCAGGACTAGCGGGAGTGGCGGGGAGCTGTTTTTT.

The chain is built from TRBV28 and TRBJ2-7, with 10 bases that match TRBD2. Germline loops: CDR1 MDHEN, CDR2 SYDVKM. After removal of 5 bases from V and 2 bases from J, the junction contained 3 bases not matched to a gene. This CDR3 comprises 14 residues. The CDR3 DNA follows: TGTGCCAGCAGTCTAGCGGGGGAAACCTACGAGCAGTACTTC. The encoded protein is CASSLAGETYEQYF.